Presented here are 22 T cell receptor beta chains from one specimen sequenced in a study of tumor-infiltrating lymphocytes in primary liver carcinoma. With a constant-region primer, TCR beta cDNA was made from about 0.55 ug of total RNA. Three nested multiplex PCR rounds of slightly modified ARM-PCR generated TCR beta libraries. PCR rounds one and two used TRBV1-TRBV30 forward primers with a C-beta reverse primer for 10 cycles each. MiXCR, run by TCRdb on the multiplex PCR reads, gives a single entry per CDR3 protein. This sample has more than 150,000 distinct CDR3 sequences; roughly three fifths occur once, and the top ten carry about 72%. For blood RNA, unsorted whole blood served as the source, and germline DNA was extracted too. What was sequenced was peripheral blood. The origin of the receptors is a man between 35 and 55 years old with primary liver carcinoma and hepatitis B virus infection.

Notes on this clonotype: A much bigger clone sits one base away, suggesting this may be a read error. The V and J genes are TRBV11-2 and TRBJ2-5; D remains unclear. Germline CDR1 and CDR2: SGHAT and FQNNGV. The CDR3 sequence is 14 residues long. In DNA form, the CDR3 reads TGTGCCAGCAGCAGCGTGAAGGGTTTGGAGACCCGGTACTTC. Its translation: CASSSVKGLETRYF.

This clonotype was picked up many times. The J gene is TRBJ2-7, the V gene TRBV11-2; 9 bases map to TRBD1. The CDR3 has 14 residues. Per germline, CDR1 SGHAT and CDR2 FQNNGV. V lost 3 bases and J lost 4; bases outside the gene matches: 4. The CDR3 region has the DNA TGTGCCAGCAGCTTCGGGACAGGGAGGTACGAGCAGTACTTC. Amino acids: CASSFGTGRYEQYF.

This chain uses TRBV6-6 with TRBJ2-7; 8 nucleotides match TRBD2. The trim removed 5 bases at V and 4 bases at J, leaving 10 bases unmatched. CDR3 length: 15 residues. The germline gives CDR1 MNHNY, CDR2 SVGAGI (reference sequence). The CDR3 DNA follows: TGTGCCAGCAGTCCTCGACTAGCGCGAGGGTACGAGCAGTACTTC. Translated: CASSPRLARGYEQYF.

The rearrangement uses TRBV7-2 and TRBJ1-1; TRBD1 might be the D (6 bases). Trimming left V 3 bases short and J 5 bases short, with 10 bases between. This CDR3 has 13 amino acids. CDR1 is SGHTA, CDR2 FQGNSA, per germline. DNA for the CDR3: TGTGCCAGCAGCTTTACAGGGAATACTGAAGCTTTCTTT. Its translation: CASSFTGNTEAFF.

This rearrangement joins TRBV19 to TRBJ2-2; 10 bases align to TRBD2. CDR1 and CDR2 from the germline V gene are LNHDA and SQIVND (reference sequence). After removal of 5 bases from V and 12 bases from J, the junction contained 18 bases not matched to a gene. The length of the CDR3 is 17 residues. CDR3 in amino acids: CASSSIAGGGGTGKLFF. CDR3 DNA sequence: TGTGCCAGTAGTTCAATAGCGGGAGGCGGGGGCACAGGGAAGCTGTTTTTT.

A note on this clonotype: At one boundary the junction diverges from the germline segment, which might be a read error. This rearrangement joins TRBV11-2 to TRBJ2-7; D is possibly TRBD2 (6 bases). Looked up from germline, CDR1 is SGHAT and CDR2 is FQNNGV. The CDR3 extends over 16 amino acids. The CDR3 DNA sequence: TGTGCCAGCAGTTTAGGGGAAGGGACTTTATCCTACGAGCAGTACTTC. Protein: CASSLGEGTLSYEQYF.

The rearrangement uses TRBV6-1 and TRBJ1-1; 7 bases are a match to TRBD1. The germline CDR1 and CDR2 sequences are MNHNS and SASEGT. This CDR3 spans 11 amino acids. CDR3 loop: CSARGQIEAFF. The CDR3 DNA is TGTAGCGCGAGGGGACAGATAGAAGCTTTCTTT.

The chain uses TRBV11-2 and TRBJ1-1; TRBD1 is a possible D gene (6 bases). CDR3 length: 16 amino acids. The V end was cut by 10 bases, the J end by 1 base, with 22 bases between. Germline assignment: CDR1 SGHAT and CDR2 FQNNGV. DNA for the CDR3: TGTGCCATCAGGACCGTCTCGGGGGCGCGGAACACTGAAGCTTTCTTT. Residues: CAIRTVSGARNTEAFF. Drawing the rest from reference TRBV11-2 and TRBJ1-1, the complete variable domain is EAGVAQSPRYKIIEKRQSVAFWCNPISGHATLYWYQQILGQGPKLLIQFQNNGVVDDSQLPKDRFSAERLKGVDSTLKIQPAKLEDSAVYLCAIRTVSGARNTEAFFGQGTRLTVV.

The table lists this clonotype with a count of one. One end of the junction varies from germline; a read error may be responsible. The V call is TRBV6-1, the J call TRBJ2-1, with 12 bases fitting TRBD2. Germline V gives CDR1 MNHNS, CDR2 SASEGT. This CDR3 is built from 16 residues. CDR3 sequence: CPSSAAGLAGYNEQFF. As DNA, the CDR3 is TGTCCCAGCAGCGCCGCCGGACTAGCGGGATACAATGAGCAGTTCTTC.

This clonotype was counted between two and nine times. V is TRBV10-3 and J is TRBJ1-2; D is unresolved. CDR3 size: 14 residues. V gave up 1 base and J gave up 8 bases, with 14 bases separating them. CDR1 is ENHRY, CDR2 SYGVKD, per germline. CDR3 in DNA: TGTGCCATCAGTGAGTGGGGTGGTAACGTGGGCTACACCTTC. Amino acid sequence: CAISEWGGNVGYTF.

This CDR3 reads CATYGQGASGELFF. Written as DNA, the CDR3 is TGTGCCACCTACGGACAGGGTGCGTCCGGGGAGCTGTTTTTT. The chain employs TRBV12-3 or TRBV12-4 and TRBJ2-2; 8 positions match TRBD1. V lost 10 bases to trimming and J lost 6 bases; unmatched junction nucleotides: 10. The CDR3 is 14 amino acids.

The J gene is TRBJ2-7, the V gene TRBV28; D tentatively fits TRBD1 or TRBD2 (5 bases each). Germline CDR1 is MDHEN and CDR2 is SYDVKM. This CDR3 spans 15 amino acids. The V and J ends lost 6 bases and 2 bases respectively, with 17 bases between them. As DNA, the CDR3 is TGTGCCAGCAGCTCTCCCGGGACCCATACCTACGAGCAGTACTTC. Translating gives CASSSPGTHTYEQYF.

Comment on this clonotype: A clone one base away is much larger, so this may be a read error. V is TRBV7-9 and J is TRBJ2-3; possibly TRBD1 or TRBD2 for D (5 bases each). The CDR3 has 12 residues. Germline lookup yields CDR1 SEHNR and CDR2 FQNEAQ (reference sequence). V lost 11 bases to trimming and J lost 0 bases, with 9 bases between them. CDR3: CAGEGSTDTQYF. The CDR3 nucleotides read TGTGCCGGTGAGGGGAGCACAGATACGCAGTATTTT.

This clonotype was seen a handful of times. Its ends do not fully match the called genes, so a read error is possible. The rearrangement uses TRBV11-3 and TRBJ2-1; D is ambiguous. The germline V gene has CDR1 SGHNT and CDR2 YENEEA. The length of the CDR3 is 13 residues. In nucleotides, the CDR3 is TGTGTCAGCAGCTCCGGTTCCTACAATGAGCAGTTCTTC. Translating gives CVSSSGSYNEQFF.

As regards this clonotype: A read error may produce the germline difference seen at one junction end. The rearrangement joins TRBV10-3 to TRBJ2-4; 9 positions agree with TRBD1. CDR1 is ENHRY, CDR2 SYGVKD, per germline. The CDR3 consists of 14 residues. Written as DNA, the CDR3 is TGTGCCAGCAGTAGACAAGGACAGGGGAACATTCAGTACTTC. It yields the protein CASSRQGQGNIQYF.

As concerns this clonotype: At one end, the junction sequence differs from germline, possibly due to a read error. This chain links TRBV11-2 with TRBJ2-2, with D tentatively TRBD2 (5 bases). Germline-derived CDR1 and CDR2 are SGHAT and FQNNGV. The CDR3 loop spans 13 amino acids. The CDR3 nucleotides read TGTGCCAGCAGCTTTGTGGTGGCCGGGGAACTGTTTTTT. Its protein product is CASSFVVAGELFF.

As concerns this clonotype: Germline and junction disagree at one end, which may indicate a read error. V usage is TRBV10-3 and J usage is TRBJ2-1, with 12 bases fitting TRBD2. CDR1 and CDR2 (germline): ENHRY, SYGVKD. The CDR3 is 14 amino acids. The CDR3 reads CATSTSGSDNERFF. DNA of the CDR3: TGTGCCACCTCGACTAGCGGGAGTGACAATGAGCGGTTCTTC.

This clonotype was seen a few times. V is TRBV7-8 and J is TRBJ2-5; 8 bases map to TRBD1. CDR1 SGHVS and CDR2 FQNEAQ come from the germline V gene. V lost 3 bases, J lost 10 bases, and 16 bases stayed unmatched. This CDR3 has 16 amino acids. The CDR3 DNA follows: TGTGCCAGCAGCTTGCTGACAGGGGCCCCAAGTGGGGACCAGTACTTC. It yields the protein CASSLLTGAPSGDQYF.

This clonotype has ten or more counts. The rearrangement links TRBV11-3 to TRBJ2-1, with TRBD2 identical over 11 bases. CDR1 is SGHNT and CDR2 is YENEEA in the germline V gene. The ends lost 1 base at V and 6 bases at J; junction bases unmatched: 8. This CDR3 contains 17 residues. The CDR3, as DNA: TGTGCCAGCAGCTTAGGGGGTTCCGGGACTAGCGGCAATGAGCAGTTCTTC. Protein sequence: CASSLGGSGTSGNEQFF.

With regard to this clonotype: One end of the junction is discordant with germline, which a read error may explain. The chain combines TRBV4-2 with TRBJ2-7; 10 bases are shared with TRBD2. Germline CDR1 is LGHNA and CDR2 is YNFKEQ. This CDR3 comprises 16 residues. The CDR3 sequence is CDSSHVSSGSSYEQYF. The DNA for the CDR3 is TGTGACAGCAGCCATGTCTCTAGCGGGAGCTCCTACGAGCAGTACTTC.

About this clonotype: The conserved phenylalanine or tryptophan is not found at the CDR3 terminus, so this likely reflects a read error. V usage is TRBV11-2 and J usage is TRBJ2-6; 7 nucleotides match TRBD2. The CDR3 length is 17 residues. Germline values: CDR1 SGHAT, CDR2 FQNNGV. In DNA form, the CDR3 reads TGTGCCAGCAGCAGTTGGACTAGTGTCCCTGGGGTCAACGTCCTGACTCTC. Protein product: CASSSWTSVPGVNVLTL.

In its sample, this clonotype was seen a few times. The chain has TRBV6-5 and TRBJ2-1; D unresolved. Trimming pared 6 bases from V and 8 bases from J, leaving 23 bases between. The germline V gene has CDR1 MNHEY and CDR2 SVGAGI. This CDR3 has 16 amino acids. The CDR3 is CASSPKWGSEGYEQFF. The CDR3 coding sequence is TGTGCCAGCAGCCCCAAGTGGGGTTCCGAAGGGTATGAGCAGTTCTTC.